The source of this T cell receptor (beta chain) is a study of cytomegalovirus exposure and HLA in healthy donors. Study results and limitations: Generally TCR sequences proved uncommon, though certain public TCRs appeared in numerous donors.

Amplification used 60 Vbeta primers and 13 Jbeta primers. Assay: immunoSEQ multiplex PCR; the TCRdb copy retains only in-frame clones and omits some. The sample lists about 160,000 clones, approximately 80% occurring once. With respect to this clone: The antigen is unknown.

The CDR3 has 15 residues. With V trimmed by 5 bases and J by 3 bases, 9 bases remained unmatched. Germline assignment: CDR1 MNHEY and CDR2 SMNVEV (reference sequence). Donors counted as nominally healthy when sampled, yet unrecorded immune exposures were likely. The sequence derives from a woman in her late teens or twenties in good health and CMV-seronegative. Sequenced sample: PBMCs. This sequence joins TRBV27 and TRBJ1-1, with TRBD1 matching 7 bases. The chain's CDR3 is CASSLLDRDHTEAFF. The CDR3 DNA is TGTGCCAGCAGTCTCCTCGACAGGGACCACACTGAAGCTTTCTTT.